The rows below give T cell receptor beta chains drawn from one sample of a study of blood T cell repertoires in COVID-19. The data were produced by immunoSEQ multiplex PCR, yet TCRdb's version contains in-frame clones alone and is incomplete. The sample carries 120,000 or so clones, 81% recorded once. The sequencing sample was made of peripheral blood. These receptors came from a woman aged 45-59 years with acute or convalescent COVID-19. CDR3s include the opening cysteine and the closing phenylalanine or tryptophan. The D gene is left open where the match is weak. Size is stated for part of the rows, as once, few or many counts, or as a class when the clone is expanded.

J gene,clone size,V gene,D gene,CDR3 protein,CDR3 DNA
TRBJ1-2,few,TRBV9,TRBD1,CASSVAGTEYYGYTF,TGTGCCAGCAGCGTAGCTGGGACAGAGTACTATGGCTACACCTTC
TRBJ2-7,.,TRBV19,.,CATSTPNSYEQYF,TGTGCCACCTCGACACCGAACTCCTACGAGCAGTACTTC
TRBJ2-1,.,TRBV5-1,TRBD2,CASSYEGAGNEQFF,TGCGCCAGCAGCTACGAGGGAGCGGGGAATGAGCAGTTCTTC
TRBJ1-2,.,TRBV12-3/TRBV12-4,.,CASNHRGDYGYTF,TGTGCCAGCAACCACCGGGGGGACTATGGCTACACCTTC
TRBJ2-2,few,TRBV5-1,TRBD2,CASSPLAGANGELFF,TGCGCCAGCAGCCCTCTAGCGGGAGCGAACGGGGAGCTGTTTTTT
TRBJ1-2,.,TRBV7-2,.,CASSLGPQFYGYTF,TGTGCCAGCAGCTTAGGGCCGCAATTCTATGGCTACACCTTC
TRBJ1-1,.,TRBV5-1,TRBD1,CASSLGQGGTEAFF,TGCGCCAGCAGCTTGGGACAGGGCGGCACTGAAGCTTTCTTT
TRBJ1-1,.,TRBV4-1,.,CASSQGQANFRTEAFF,TGCGCCAGCAGCCAAGGACAGGCTAACTTTCGCACTGAAGCTTTCTTT
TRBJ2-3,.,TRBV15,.,CATSRERLADTQYF,TGTGCCACCAGCAGAGAACGGCTAGCAGATACGCAGTATTTT
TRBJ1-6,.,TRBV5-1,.,CASSLLTGGNSPLHF,TGCGCCAGCAGCCTTCTGACAGGTGGAAATTCACCCCTCCACTTT
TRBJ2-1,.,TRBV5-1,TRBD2,CASRRTSGSYNEQFF,TGCGCCAGCAGGAGGACTAGCGGCTCCTACAATGAGCAGTTCTTC
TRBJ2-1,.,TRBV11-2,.,CASSLREYNEQFF,TGTGCCAGCAGCCTAAGGGAGTACAATGAGCAGTTCTTC
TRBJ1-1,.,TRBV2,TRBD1,CASSAPRGSTEAFF,TGTGCCAGCAGTGCGCCCAGGGGGAGCACTGAAGCTTTCTTT
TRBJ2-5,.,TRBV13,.,CASSRRGQETQYF,TGTGCCAGCAGCCGACGGGGGCAAGAGACCCAGTACTTC
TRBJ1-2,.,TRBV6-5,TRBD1,CASSYRQGSGYTF,TGTGCCAGCAGTTACAGACAGGGGAGTGGCTACACCTTC
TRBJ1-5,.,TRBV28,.,CASRPNLNNQPQHF,TGTGCCAGCAGACCCAACTTAAACAATCAGCCCCAGCATTTT
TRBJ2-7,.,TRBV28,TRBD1,CAGTGTGVYEQYF,TGTGCCGGAACCGGGACAGGGGTCTACGAGCAGTACTTC
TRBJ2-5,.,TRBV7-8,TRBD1,CASSRRDRGQETQYF,TGTGCCAGCAGCCGAAGGGACAGGGGCCAAGAGACCCAGTACTTC
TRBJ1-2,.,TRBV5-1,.,CASSLEGGYTF,TGCGCCAGCAGCTTGGAGGGGGGCTACACCTTC
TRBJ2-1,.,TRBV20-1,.,CSASGRERDNEQFF,TGCAGTGCTAGTGGCCGGGAAAGGGACAATGAGCAGTTCTTC
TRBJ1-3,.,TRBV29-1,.,CSVEPGGRGGNTIYF,TGCAGCGTTGAACCCGGCGGGAGAGGAGGAAACACCATATATTTT
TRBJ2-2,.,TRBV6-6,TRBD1,CASSSGQGEVGELFF,TGTGCCAGCAGTTCCGGACAGGGGGAAGTCGGGGAGCTGTTTTTT
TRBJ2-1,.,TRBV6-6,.,CASSYRGVKYNEQFF,TGTGCCAGCAGTTACCGGGGAGTCAAATACAATGAGCAGTTCTTC
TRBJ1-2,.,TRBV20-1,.,CSASVGGVGYTF,TGCAGTGCTAGTGTCGGGGGGGTGGGCTACACCTTC
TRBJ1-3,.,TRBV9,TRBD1,CASSLGQVFSGNTIYF,TGTGCCAGCAGCCTTGGACAGGTATTCTCTGGAAACACCATATATTTT
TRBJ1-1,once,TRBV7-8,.,CASSLLRGIYYTEAFF,TGTGCCAGCAGCTTACTCCGGGGGATTTATTACACTGAAGCTTTCTTT
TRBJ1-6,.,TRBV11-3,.,CASSLVPGSPLHF,TGTGCCAGCAGCTTAGTTCCGGGTTCACCCCTCCACTTT
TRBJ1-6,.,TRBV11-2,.,CASSGHTGVDSPLHF,TGTGCCAGCAGCGGCCACACGGGGGTGGATTCACCCCTCCACTTT
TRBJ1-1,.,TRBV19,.,CASSIEGMNTEAFF,TGTGCCAGTAGTATTGAGGGAATGAACACTGAAGCTTTCTTT
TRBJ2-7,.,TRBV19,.,CASSPGVVYEQYF,TGTGCCAGTAGTCCAGGGGTAGTCTACGAGCAGTACTTC
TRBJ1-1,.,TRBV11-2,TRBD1,CASRKRTGSNTEAFF,TGTGCCAGCAGGAAGCGGACAGGGTCCAACACTGAAGCTTTCTTT
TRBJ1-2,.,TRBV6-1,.,CASSEGAANYGYTF,TGTGCCAGCAGTGAAGGCGCCGCTAACTATGGCTACACCTTC
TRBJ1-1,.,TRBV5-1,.,CASATWGGNTEAFF,TGCGCCAGCGCCACATGGGGGGGAAACACTGAAGCTTTCTTT
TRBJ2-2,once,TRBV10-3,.,CAISAGTPGGTGELFF,TGTGCCATCAGTGCCGGGACTCCCGGGGGTACCGGGGAGCTGTTTTTT
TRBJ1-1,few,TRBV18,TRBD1,CASSPYGQGGTEAFF,TGTGCCAGCTCACCATACGGACAGGGCGGCACTGAAGCTTTCTTT
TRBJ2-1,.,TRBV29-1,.,CSVLSYNEQFF,TGCAGCGTATTATCCTACAATGAGCAGTTCTTC
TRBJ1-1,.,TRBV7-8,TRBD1,CASSLAGQGTTEAFF,TGTGCCAGCAGCTTAGCTGGACAGGGCACCACTGAAGCTTTCTTT
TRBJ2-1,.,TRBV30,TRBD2,CAWSEGTSGREFF,TGTGCCTGGAGTGAGGGGACTAGCGGGAGGGAGTTCTTC
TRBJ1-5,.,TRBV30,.,CAWSPLGTSTAAQHF,TGTGCCTGGAGTCCACTTGGGACATCCACTGCGGCCCAGCATTTT
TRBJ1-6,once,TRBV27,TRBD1,CASSPGTGVSPLHF,TGTGCCAGCAGTCCCGGGACAGGGGTTTCACCCCTCCACTTT
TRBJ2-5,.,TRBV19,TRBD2,CASRPRGRKTQYF,TGTGCCAGTAGACCGCGGGGGAGAAAGACCCAGTACTTC
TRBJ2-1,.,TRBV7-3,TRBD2,CASSLAGGPNEQFF,TGTGCCAGCAGCCTAGCGGGGGGACCCAATGAGCAGTTCTTC
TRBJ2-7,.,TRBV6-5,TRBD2,CASSYGAPGGPHEQYF,TGTGCCAGCAGTTACGGGGCCCCGGGAGGGCCACACGAGCAGTACTTC
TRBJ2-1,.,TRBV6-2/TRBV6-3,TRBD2,CASSYRGSGGSSYNEQFF,TGTGCCAGCAGTTACCGCGGTAGCGGGGGTAGCTCCTACAATGAGCAGTTCTTC
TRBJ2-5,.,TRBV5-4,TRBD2,CASSLLGTSGRNQETQYF,TGTGCCAGCAGCTTACTTGGCACTAGCGGGAGGAACCAAGAGACCCAGTACTTC
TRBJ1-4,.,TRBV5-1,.,CASGVATNEKLFF,TGCGCCAGCGGAGTTGCAACTAATGAAAAACTGTTTTTT
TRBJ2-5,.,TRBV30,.,CAWSQLPQGETQYF,TGTGCCTGGAGTCAATTGCCCCAGGGGGAGACCCAGTACTTC
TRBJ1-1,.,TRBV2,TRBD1,CASSERQGVGTEAFF,TGTGCCAGCAGTGAACGTCAGGGGGTTGGCACTGAAGCTTTCTTT
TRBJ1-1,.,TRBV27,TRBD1,CASSTITGVNTEAFF,TGTGCCAGCAGTACCATTACAGGGGTGAACACTGAAGCTTTCTTT
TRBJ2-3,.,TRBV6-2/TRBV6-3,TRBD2,CASSRTQLAGGTDTQYF,TGTGCCAGCAGCCGTACCCAATTAGCGGGGGGCACAGATACGCAGTATTTT
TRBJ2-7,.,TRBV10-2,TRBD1,CASFAGTGGVEQYF,TGCGCCAGCTTCGCCGGGACAGGGGGCGTCGAGCAGTACTTC
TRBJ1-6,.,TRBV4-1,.,CASSQERATGLNSPLHF,TGCGCCAGCAGCCAAGAGAGGGCTACAGGGCTAAATTCACCCCTCCACTTT
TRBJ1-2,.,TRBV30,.,CAGDRGYTF,TGTGCCGGTGACAGGGGCTACACCTTC
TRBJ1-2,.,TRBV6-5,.,CASRAPGLPYGYTF,TGTGCCAGCAGAGCCCCGGGACTCCCCTATGGCTACACCTTC
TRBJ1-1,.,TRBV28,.,CASTKGPPQGLKIAEAFF,TGTGCCAGCACCAAAGGCCCCCCCCAGGGGTTGAAGATAGCTGAAGCTTTCTTT
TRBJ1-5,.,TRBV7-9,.,CASSKQGRRQPQHF,TGTGCCAGCAGCAAACAGGGCCGTCGCCAGCCCCAGCATTTT